This record looks at one T cell receptor beta chain sequence and its context. This clonotype is deemed large (0.1 to 1%). Its binding antigen is unknown. Nothing much larger sits one base from this clone, and base qualities are not available. The data stem from a study (dated by TCRdb to the mid-2010s). Regarding the study in general: The study set out to test whether tumor-infiltrating Tregs in breast cancer get recruited from blood Tregs or are instead converted in situ from other CD4+ T cell subsets. General findings and caveats noted by the study authors: Across the 20 to 25 patients, 10% to 15% of TRBV12-4/TRBJ1-2 sequences from tumor Tregs were shared with naive CD4+ cells, compared with under 2.4% shared with blood Tregs or memory cells. The larger-cohort validation was restricted to a single TCR beta V-J rearrangement rather than whole repertoires. The greatest overlap of tumor-infiltrating Treg TCR alpha and beta sequences was observed with tumor naive CD4+ T cells, followed by blood naive CD4+ T cells. The TCR gene usage of tumor memory CD4+ T cells clustered together with blood and lymph node memory CD4+ cells and with lymph node naive CD4+ cells.

Receptors were amplified or captured by multiplex PCR. Sequencing used an Ion Torrent PGM. For the approximately 25-patient analysis, adaptor-ligated barcode primers were used to amplify TRBV12-4/TRBJ1-2 clonotypes. The Ion Personal Genome Machine system was used to sequence the TRBV12-4/TRBJ1-2 amplicons from the approximately 21-patient cohort. Per the source publication's procedure: For each of nine subset-tissue groups, sequencing data from the five patients were pooled, and the groups were compared by unsupervised clustering of TCR gene usage. The Morisita-Horn index was used to calculate repertoire similarity, with shared sequences weighted according to their contribution to each repertoire. The raw public data were reprocessed by TCRdb itself: fastp quality trimming at Q25, MiXCR clonotype calling, in-frame beta chains only. A single entry per CDR3 protein holds the most common genes and DNA from its merged rows. It is TCRdb's table, rather than the study itself, that gives the V and J calls and clone size. This sample has about 330 distinct CDR3 sequences in its table, and roughly 5.6% of those were observed once. The top ten constitute 45% to 55% of the sample.

There are 13 amino acids in the CDR3, from cysteine to phenylalanine inclusive. The DNA shown is the 39-base CDR3, in frame from base 1. V is cut by 6 bases and J by 4 bases, and the space between the germline ends is 12 bases. The memory CD4+ T cell population was isolated based on a CD4+CD45RO+CD25- phenotype. A larger group of roughly 23 breast cancer patients was studied by sequencing a single TRBV12-4/TRBJ1-2 rearrangement in tumor Tregs and blood Treg, naive and memory CD4+ cells. Mononuclear cells from lymph nodes or around 53 ml of peripheral blood were isolated by Ficoll density gradient centrifugation. FACS confirmed that the sorted cell populations were more than 90% pure.

The chain is assembled from TRBV12-3 or TRBV12-4 and TRBJ1-2; perhaps TRBD1 is the D gene, with 6 bases matching. Sequencing used memory CD4+ T cells sorted from blood. The cell subset or site label for this specimen denotes: memory CD4+ T cells, CD4+CD45RO+CD25-. This clonotype originated in a female donor with breast cancer. The CDR3 protein sequence reads: CASRSQGLYGYTF. At the DNA level, the sequence is TGTGCCAGCAGGTCACAGGGACTCTATGGCTACACCTTC.